The clone carrying this T cell receptor (beta chain) has a single count. The sample comes from a study of identical twins. TCRdb analysed the 5' RACE reads with MiXCR anew, one entry per CDR3 protein. The table records 750,000 to 950,000 distinct CDR3 sequences, 9% to 15% of them present only once. This CDR3 has 16 amino acids. V gave up 5 bases and J gave up 0 bases; unmatched junction bases: 5. The germline gives CDR1 KGHDR, CDR2 SFDVKD. These data are also associated with another study on yellow fever vaccine responses in identical twins.

The sequence derives from a woman aged 18-30 years in good health. Source material: PBMCs. The chain joins TRBV24-1 to TRBJ2-3, with TRBD1 matching over 9 bases. CDR3 nucleotide sequence: TGTGCCACCAGTGCCAAAGGGACAGGGAGCACAGATACGCAGTATTTT. Protein: CATSAKGTGSTDTQYF.